The next 10 T cell receptor beta chains were all read from a single sample in a study of blood T cell repertoires in COVID-19. Sequencing was performed with immunoSEQ multiplex PCR; in TCRdb, only in-frame clones are kept and a portion is missing. The top ten hold 4.3% of the sample, which has about 130,000 clones, about 89% seen once. The material sequenced was peripheral blood. The receptors here all came from a man in his sixties with COVID-19, enrolled during active disease.

V is TRBV5-8 and J is TRBJ1-4; no firm D call. This CDR3 contains 14 residues. Trimming left V 4 bases short and J 7 bases short, with 14 bases between. Per germline, CDR1 SGHTS and CDR2 YDEGEE. Written as DNA, the CDR3 is TGTGCCAGCAGCCCGGGTTACCGCGGTGAAAAACTGTTTTTT. Its protein is CASSPGYRGEKLFF.

V and J are TRBV7-2 and TRBJ2-3; possible D gene TRBD2, 5 bases. Germline CDR1 reads SGHTA; CDR2 reads FQGNSA. This CDR3 has 15 residues. Between the trimmed V and J ends, which lost 1 base and 8 bases, there was a span of 16 bases. The CDR3 sequence is CASSLGGGWEGTQYF. CDR3 coding DNA: TGTGCCAGCAGCTTAGGCGGCGGGTGGGAAGGTACGCAGTATTTT. The whole variable domain, filled in from reference TRBV7-2 and TRBJ2-3, reads GAGVSQSPSNKVTEKGKDVELRCDPISGHTALYWYRQSLGQGLEFLIYFQGNSAPDKSGLPSDRFSAERTGGSVSTLTIQRTQQEDSAVYLCASSLGGGWEGTQYFGPGTRLTVL.

The rearrangement joins TRBV27 to TRBJ1-1; TRBD1 might be the D (5 bases). Germline V gives CDR1 MNHEY, CDR2 SMNVEV (reference sequence). The CDR3 extends over 15 amino acids. V was clipped by 5 bases and J by 9 bases, with 22 bases between them. CDR3 protein: CASSPRQRMGPKAFF. The CDR3 bases are TGTGCCAGCAGTCCCAGACAGCGAATGGGCCCGAAAGCTTTCTTT.

The chain recombines TRBV7-9 with TRBJ2-3; perhaps TRBD1 as D (5 bases). The germline gives CDR1 SEHNR, CDR2 FQNEAQ (reference sequence). With 10 bases removed from V and 0 bases from J, the gap between germline ends came to 17 bases. The CDR3 extends over 15 amino acids. CDR3 coding DNA: TGTGCCAATCAGGACACAGAAACTAGCACAGATACGCAGTATTTT. Translated: CANQDTETSTDTQYF.

This chain links TRBV29-1 with TRBJ1-1; 10 positions agree with TRBD1. Trimming cost V 5 bases and J 0 bases; bases outside gene matches: 6. The CDR3 totals 15 residues. Germline V gene sequence: CDR1 SQVTM, CDR2 ANQGSEA. This chain's CDR3 is CSVRGGTGVNTEAFF. CDR3 coding DNA: TGCAGCGTTCGAGGGGGGACAGGGGTGAACACTGAAGCTTTCTTT.

The chain combines TRBV18 with TRBJ1-2; D remains ambiguous. The V gene lost 3 bases and the J gene lost 3 bases, with 5 bases spanning the gap. Germline CDR1 and CDR2: KGHSH and LQKENI. The CDR3 sequence is 12 residues long. The CDR3 DNA follows: TGTGCCAGCTCACCGGAGGACTATGGCTACACCTTC. This gives the protein CASSPEDYGYTF.

The chain employs TRBV5-1 and TRBJ2-2; D is uncertain. Trimming cost V 0 bases and J 6 bases, with 9 bases left between them. The CDR3 runs 14 residues. In germline, CDR1 is SGHRS, CDR2 YFSETQ. The CDR3 DNA reads as TGCGCCAGCAGCTTGGCCAAAAGCGCCGGGGAGCTGTTTTTT. The encoded protein is CASSLAKSAGELFF.

This clone was seen once. The chain has TRBV28 and TRBJ1-1; 7 bases fit TRBD1. Trimming removed 7 bases from V and 10 bases from J; junction bases left unmatched: 6. This CDR3 has 11 amino acids. Germline assignment: CDR1 MDHEN and CDR2 SYDVKM. The CDR3: CASNYRGGAFF. For the CDR3, the DNA is TGTGCCAGCAACTACAGGGGTGGAGCTTTCTTT.

The chain has TRBV7-9 and TRBJ1-2; D is ambiguous. With 1 base removed from V and 3 bases from J, the gap between germline ends came to 12 bases. The length of the CDR3 is 15 residues. Looked up from germline, CDR1 is SEHNR and CDR2 is FQNEAQ (reference sequence). CDR3 residues: CASSLVGREYYGYTF. DNA for the CDR3: TGTGCCAGCAGCTTAGTGGGCAGAGAATACTATGGCTACACCTTC.

This rearrangement joins TRBV12-3 or TRBV12-4 to TRBJ1-3; D ambiguous. The CDR3 consists of 13 residues. V lost 0 bases, J lost 4 bases, and 4 bases lay in between. The CDR3 DNA sequence: TGTGCCAGCAGTTTAGCAGCGGGAAACACCATATATTTT. Translated: CASSLAAGNTIYF.